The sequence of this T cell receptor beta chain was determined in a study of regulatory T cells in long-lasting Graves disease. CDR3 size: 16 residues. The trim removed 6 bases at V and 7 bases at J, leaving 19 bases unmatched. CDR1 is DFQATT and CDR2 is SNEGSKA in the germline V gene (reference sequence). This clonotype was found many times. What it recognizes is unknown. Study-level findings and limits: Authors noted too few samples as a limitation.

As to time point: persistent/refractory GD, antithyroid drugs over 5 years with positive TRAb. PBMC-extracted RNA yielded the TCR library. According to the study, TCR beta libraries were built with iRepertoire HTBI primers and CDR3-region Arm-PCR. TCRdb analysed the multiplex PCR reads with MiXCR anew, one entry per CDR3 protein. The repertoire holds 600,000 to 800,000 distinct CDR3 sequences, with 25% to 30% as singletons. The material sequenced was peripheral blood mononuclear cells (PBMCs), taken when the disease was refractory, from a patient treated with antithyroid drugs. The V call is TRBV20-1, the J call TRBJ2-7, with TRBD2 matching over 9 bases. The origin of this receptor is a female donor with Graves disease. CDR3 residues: CSAQANSGGNLGEQYF. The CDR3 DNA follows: TGCAGTGCCCAGGCTAACAGCGGGGGGAACCTTGGGGAGCAGTACTTC.